This record covers a single T cell receptor (beta chain). Authors' processing steps: Amplified reference gene primers provided the basis for estimating nucleated cell counts. The assay was immunoSEQ multiplex PCR, and TCRdb's table has in-frame clones only and misses some. V and J calls plus clone size are reproduced from that table; the DNA served to infer D and trimming. Here the sample spans about 110,000 clones, 89% being singletons. This sample is part of a study of blood T cell repertoires in COVID-19. Study summary: Sites in the United States, Italy and Spain provided acute and convalescent COVID-19 samples. PBMCs, B-cell-depleted T cells, or T cells were the source of the cDNA or gDNA that made up the material.

Germline values: CDR1 MGHRA, CDR2 YSYEKL. Trimming took off 5 bases at V and 4 bases at J, with 14 bases between the two ends. The CDR3 spans 14 residues. The sequence was obtained from a man aged 35 to 55 with active or convalescent COVID-19. Sequencing was carried out using peripheral blood. The chain joins TRBV4-1 to TRBJ1-2; D not resolved. The CDR3 DNA follows: TGCGCCAGCAGCGAAACCCCGGGAATCTATGGCTACACCTTC. Its translation: CASSETPGIYGYTF.